This T cell receptor beta chain was recorded in a study of blood T cell repertoires in COVID-19. In the study overall: Nucleic acid was either cDNA or gDNA, and it came from T cells, B-cell-depleted T cells, or PBMCs.

The V end was cut by 6 bases, the J end by 0 bases, with 17 bases between. The CDR3 length is 16 residues. CDR1 is MDHEN, CDR2 SYDVKM, per germline. Per the original methods: Estimation of nucleated cell counts relied on the amplification of reference gene primers. Sequencing used immunoSEQ multiplex PCR; TCRdb keeps in-frame clones, though not all of them. V, J and clone size were drawn from that table, and D and trimming were deduced from the DNA. The sample holds about 130,000 clones, roughly 88% seen once. This receptor was obtained from a woman aged 80 or older with acute or convalescent COVID-19. The chain carries TRBV28 and TRBJ1-1; D gene unclear. The sequencing sample was made of peripheral blood. This CDR3 reads CASSAAAGNLNTEAFF. The CDR3, as DNA: TGTGCCAGCAGCGCCGCTGCGGGGAATCTGAACACTGAAGCTTTCTTT.